A selection of T cell receptor beta chains follows, all from one sample in a study of Graves' ophthalmopathy and Graves' hyperthyroidism. TCRdb redid the calling of the multiplex PCR reads with MiXCR, one entry per CDR3 protein. The sample holds about 400,000 distinct CDR3 sequences, approximately 20% seen once. Sequenced input: peripheral blood. The receptors were sampled from a woman aged 18-29 years with Graves' ophthalmopathy. Both conserved end residues are part of each CDR3. A D gene is named only where the DNA matches it firmly. Clone sizes are shown as once, few or many counts, or a class when the clone is expanded.

V gene	clone size	J gene	D gene	CDR3 DNA	CDR3 protein
TRBV12-3/TRBV12-4	many	TRBJ2-5	.	TGTGCCAGCAGTTTAGCAGTTATAAAGACCCAGTACTTC	CASSLAVIKTQYF
TRBV5-1	many	TRBJ1-1	.	TGCGCCAGCAGCTTGAAGCTGAGAGAGGGCGCTGAAGCTTTCTTT	CASSLKLREGAEAFF
TRBV4-2	many	TRBJ2-4	TRBD2	TGTGCCAGCAGCCAAGATCCCTTTTTTGAGCGGGAAGTGTTTGGTGTAGCCAAAAACATTCAGTACTTC	CASSQDPFFEREVFGVAKNIQYF
TRBV20-1	many	TRBJ2-5	.	TGCAGTGCTACATCAAACGGACAGTCGGAGACCCAGTACTTC	CSATSNGQSETQYF
TRBV28	many	TRBJ2-6	.	TGTGCCAGCAGTTTAAGGTTTTTCTCTGGGGCCAACGTCCTGACTTTC	CASSLRFFSGANVLTF
TRBV18	many	TRBJ1-3	TRBD1	TGTGCCAGCTCACATCGACAGGGGGACGGCTCTGGAAACACCATATATTTT	CASSHRQGDGSGNTIYF
TRBV7-2	many	TRBJ2-7	.	TGTGCCAGCAGCTTAGCTCGGACGGAACCTAAACAGTACTTC	CASSLARTEPKQYF
TRBV27	many	TRBJ2-7	TRBD2	TGTGCCAGCAGTCCAGGCCCGGGGGGAAACTACGAGCAGTACTTC	CASSPGPGGNYEQYF
TRBV28	many	TRBJ1-1	.	TGTGCCAGCAGTTTTTACAGCGCTAGTGGTGAAGCTTTCTTT	CASSFYSASGEAFF
TRBV6-1	many	TRBJ1-2	TRBD1	TGTGCCAGCAGTGAGACAGGGAACTATGGCTACACCTTC	CASSETGNYGYTF